These 6 T cell receptor beta chains were all obtained from the same sample, sequenced in a study of blood T cell repertoires in COVID-19. Here immunoSEQ multiplex PCR was the method, and the copy in TCRdb shows in-frame clones only, minus some. The table has about 170,000 clones, 70% to 85% seen once. The sample was peripheral blood. These TCRs come from a man in his sixties who had recovered from COVID-19.

The V call is TRBV5-1, the J call TRBJ1-1, with unresolved D. CDR1 and CDR2 from the germline V gene are SGHRS and YFSETQ. Trimming stripped 2 bases from V and 0 bases from J, with 5 bases between. The CDR3 spans 13 residues. DNA for the CDR3: TGCGCCAGCAGCTTAGACATGAACACTGAAGCTTTCTTT. Protein: CASSLDMNTEAFF. The full variable domain, its missing parts supplied by reference TRBV5-1 and TRBJ1-1, is KAGVTQTPRYLIKTRGQQVTLSCSPISGHRSVSWYQQTPGQGLQFLFEYFSETQRNKGNFPGRFSGRQFSNSRSEMNVSTLELGDSALYLCASSLDMNTEAFFGQGTRLTVV.

The chain carries TRBV18 and TRBJ2-6; possible D gene TRBD2, 6 bases. Trimming took 3 bases from V and 0 from J, leaving 18 bases between them. CDR3 length: 19 amino acids. Germline assignment: CDR1 KGHSH and CDR2 LQKENI. The CDR3 DNA reads TGTGCCAGCTCACCCGTAGCGACTAGTTTGGGCTCTGGGGCCAACGTCCTGACTTTC. Amino acid sequence: CASSPVATSLGSGANVLTF.

The chain joins TRBV19 to TRBJ1-3; D ambiguous. There are 15 residues in the CDR3. The V gene lost 3 bases and the J gene lost 0 bases, with 9 bases spanning the gap. CDR1 is LNHDA, CDR2 SQIVND, per germline (reference sequence). The CDR3 spells CASSIALSSGNTIYF. DNA of the CDR3: TGTGCCAGTAGTATCGCACTGAGCTCTGGAAACACCATATATTTT.

The genes are TRBV6-1 and TRBJ2-3, with D possibly TRBD2 on 6 matching bases. This CDR3 is 14 amino acids long. Trimming stripped 3 bases from V and 2 bases from J, with 9 bases between. The V gene's germline CDR1 is MNHNS and CDR2 SASEGT. CDR3 in amino acids: CASSDGLYTDTQYF. CDR3 DNA sequence: TGTGCCAGCAGTGATGGACTATACACAGATACGCAGTATTTT.

The V gene is TRBV5-4, the J gene TRBJ1-6; weak D call: TRBD1 (5 bases). Germline loops: CDR1 SGHNT, CDR2 YYREEE (reference sequence). V lost 0 bases, J lost 4 bases, and 5 bases lay in between. The CDR3 is 14 residues long. The DNA for the CDR3 is TGTGCCAGCAGCTTGGGACAGTATAATTCACCCCTCCACTTT. Protein sequence: CASSLGQYNSPLHF.

The chain employs TRBV18 and TRBJ1-5; TRBD1 agrees at 9 bases. The germline V gene has CDR1 KGHSH and CDR2 LQKENI. The junction had 19 bases not matched to a gene; V was cut back by 8 bases and J by 2 bases. This CDR3 is 19 amino acids long. The CDR3 coding sequence is TGTGCCAGCGCCCCCCAGGGGACAGGGATCCCCCTGGGCAATCAGCCCCAGCATTTT. Its protein product is CASAPQGTGIPLGNQPQHF.